This T cell receptor (beta chain) was obtained from a study of T cell changes during pregnancy in multiple sclerosis. Germline V CDR1 and CDR2: MGHDK, SYGVNS. Trimming took 7 bases from V and 5 from J; bases not matched to a gene: 6. The CDR3 sequence is 13 residues long. The assay was immunoSEQ multiplex PCR, and TCRdb's table has in-frame clones only and misses some. The sample holds tens of thousands of clones; more than 80% are singletons and the top ten take 0.7%. This clonotype was sampled from a female donor with multiple sclerosis, enrolled in a pregnancy study. The chain uses TRBV25-1 and TRBJ2-5, with TRBD1 matching over 8 bases. The sample was CD4+ T cells from peripheral blood mononuclear cells, taken before pregnancy. The CDR3 loop reads CASIDRGGETQYF. The DNA of the CDR3 is TGTGCCAGCATCGACAGGGGCGGCGAGACCCAGTACTTC.